The 29 T cell receptor beta chains below were found in one sample sequenced in a study of blood T cells in healthy people across ages. The authors ran a second PCR of about 6 to 11 cycles using a sample-barcoded 5' primer and a J-beta primer mix. TCRdb re-analysed the 5' RACE reads in MiXCR, keeping a single row per CDR3 protein. The table records approximately 780,000 distinct CDR3 sequences, roughly 24% of them present only once. The sample was also reused in another study, on T cells of mothers and their children.

Sequencing used blood. The source of these receptors is a boy younger than 18 in good health.

In its sample, this clonotype was seen a few times. This chain joins TRBV5-1 and TRBJ2-1; 11 nucleotides agree with TRBD2. The J call may not be correct, given that the DNA end is closer to TRBJ2-5. The CDR3 sequence is 18 residues long. The V gene's germline CDR1 is SGHRS and CDR2 YFSETQ. CDR3 residues: CASSWRLSGGEPRQTQYF. As DNA, the CDR3 is TGCGCCAGCAGCTGGAGGCTTAGCGGGGGGGAACCCCGACAGACCCAGTACTTC.

Only a few counts were recorded for this clonotype. The rearrangement joins TRBV11-2 to TRBJ2-1; 12 positions match TRBD2. The V gene's germline CDR1 is SGHAT and CDR2 FQNNGV. V was pared by 5 bases and J by 5 bases, with 13 bases of the junction left unmatched. This CDR3 contains 18 residues. In DNA form, the CDR3 reads TGTGCCAGCAGCCCACGCGGGCTAGCGGGGGGGGTAAACAATGAGCAGTTCTTC. Residues: CASSPRGLAGGVNNEQFF.

CDR3 protein: CASRSGGLNSPLHF. CDR3 nucleotides: TGTGCCAGCAGATCCGGGGGGCTCAATTCACCCCTCCACTTT. This chain uses TRBV9 with TRBJ1-6; possibly TRBD1 for D (6 bases). CDR3 length: 14 amino acids. V dropped 5 bases and J dropped 7 bases, with 13 bases sitting between them. Germline V gives CDR1 SGDLS, CDR2 YYNGEE.

This clonotype was detected a few times. The CDR3: CASSVLQGVEAFF. The CDR3 region has the DNA TGTGCCAGCAGCGTCCTCCAGGGGGTGGAAGCTTTCTTT. The chain carries TRBV27 and TRBJ1-1; 7 nucleotides match TRBD1. Germline CDR1 and CDR2: MNHEY and SMNVEV (reference sequence). The J segment lost 8 bases and the V segment lost 6 bases, leaving 9 bases of the junction unmatched. The CDR3 has 13 amino acids.

There are a few counts of this clonotype. The chain uses TRBV12-3 or TRBV12-4 and TRBJ2-1; TRBD1 matches at 7 bases. J gave up 0 bases and V 8 bases, and 1 base lay outside the gene matches. The CDR3 contains 13 residues. CDR3 DNA: TGTGCCAGCGGGACAGTCTCCTACAATGAGCAGTTCTTC. It translates to CASGTVSYNEQFF.

This clonotype was detected a few times. This chain connects TRBV20-1 to TRBJ2-5, with 10 bases fitting TRBD1. The end of the DNA is better explained by TRBJ2-7, so the J call may be wrong. Germline V CDR1 and CDR2: DFQATT, SNEGSKA (reference sequence). This CDR3 spans 14 amino acids. The CDR3 nucleotides read TGCAGTGCTAGGGACAGGGGGTCACGTTACGAGCAGTACTTC. The encoded protein is CSARDRGSRYEQYF.

V usage is TRBV2 and J usage is TRBJ2-6; D is ambiguous. CDR1 and CDR2 from the germline V gene are SNHLY and FYNNEI. The CDR3 length is 14 residues. V was cut by 2 bases and J by 4 bases, with 6 bases left in between. CDR3 amino acids: CASSEFWGANVLTF. In nucleotides, the CDR3 is TGTGCCAGCAGTGAATTTTGGGGGGCCAACGTCCTGACTTTC.

The chain combines TRBV20-1 with TRBJ2-1; 10 bases line up with TRBD2. This CDR3 contains 15 residues. Trimming at V came to 4 bases and at J to 3 bases, leaving 6 bases not matched to a gene. CDR1 is DFQATT, CDR2 SNEGSKA, per germline (reference sequence). CDR3 DNA sequence: TGCAGTGCTACGCTAGCGGGAGTTCTCTACAATGAGCAGTTCTTC. Translated, it gives CSATLAGVLYNEQFF.

This clonotype appeared a few times. This rearrangement joins TRBV7-9 to TRBJ1-3; the D is unclear. The V end lost 5 bases, the J end lost 0 bases, and 11 bases lay between the germline ends. Germline V lookup: CDR1 SEHNR, CDR2 FQNEAQ (reference sequence). CDR3 length equals 15 residues. The CDR3 DNA follows: TGTGCCAGCAGCCCCCGACACCGCTCTGGAAACACCATATATTTT. Translation gives CASSPRHRSGNTIYF.

This clonotype was recorded at least ten times. V usage is TRBV6-1 and J usage is TRBJ1-5, with D possibly being TRBD1 (5 bases). This CDR3 has 15 residues. Trimming left V 7 bases short and J 4 bases short, with 17 bases between. The germline CDR1 and CDR2 sequences are MNHNS and SASEGT. CDR3 protein: CASTVLTGANQPQHF. CDR3 coding DNA: TGTGCCAGCACGGTGTTAACCGGGGCTAATCAGCCCCAGCATTTT.

This clonotype appeared a few times. The V and J genes are TRBV2 and TRBJ2-7, with D perhaps given as TRBD1 or TRBD2 (5 bases each). V was trimmed by 3 bases and J by 2 bases, leaving 17 bases between them. Germline CDR1 is SNHLY and CDR2 is FYNNEI. The CDR3 length is 16 residues. This CDR3 reads CASSDRPGPTPYEQYF. Written as DNA, the CDR3 is TGTGCCAGCAGTGACCGACCGGGACCGACCCCCTACGAGCAGTACTTC.

The sample holds many counts of this clonotype. This chain joins TRBV12-3 or TRBV12-4 and TRBJ2-7; 7 bases match TRBD2. This CDR3 has 15 residues. The ends lost 6 bases at V and 2 bases at J; junction bases unmatched: 10. This CDR3 is CASRPSGSSPYEQYF. The CDR3 nucleotides read TGTGCCAGCAGACCTAGCGGATCCTCGCCCTACGAGCAGTACTTC.

V gene TRBV13 combines with J gene TRBJ2-1; 11 bases align to TRBD2. The J segment lost 8 bases and the V segment lost 3 bases, leaving 6 bases of the junction unmatched. Germline assignment: CDR1 PRHDT and CDR2 FYEKMQ (reference sequence). This CDR3 spans 15 amino acids. CDR3 sequence reads: CASSFSGGALDEQFF. CDR3 in DNA: TGTGCCAGCAGCTTTAGCGGGGGGGCCTTAGATGAGCAGTTCTTC. Drawing the rest from reference TRBV13 and TRBJ2-1, the complete variable domain is AAGVIQSPRHLIKEKRETATLKCYPIPRHDTVYWYQQGPGQDPQFLISFYEKMQSDKGSIPDRFSAQQFSDYHSELNMSSLELGDSALYFCASSFSGGALDEQFFGPGTRLTVL.

V is TRBV4-1 and J is TRBJ1-5; TRBD1 might be the D (5 bases). CDR3 length: 16 residues. The V gene's germline CDR1 is MGHRA and CDR2 YSYEKL. Trimming removed 2 bases at V and 2 bases at J, with 13 bases between. The CDR3 loop reads CASSQPAWGRNQPQHF. The CDR3 DNA follows: TGCGCCAGCAGCCAACCTGCCTGGGGCCGCAATCAGCCCCAGCATTTT.

This clonotype appeared many times. The chain recombines TRBV6-1 with TRBJ2-4; either TRBD1 or TRBD2 may fit D (5 bases each). The CDR3 covers 16 residues. CDR1 is MNHNS, CDR2 SASEGT, per germline. Between the trimmed V and J ends, which lost 7 bases and 0 bases, there was a span of 16 bases. The CDR3 region has the DNA TGTGCCAGCAACCCACCGGGGCTACCAGCCAAAAACATTCAGTACTTC. Its protein product is CASNPPGLPAKNIQYF.

J is TRBJ2-2 and V is TRBV30, with D possibly TRBD1 on 5 matching bases. This CDR3 is built from 15 residues. V was trimmed by 1 base and J by 0 bases, leaving 9 bases between them. The V gene's germline CDR1 is GTSNPN and CDR2 SVGIG (reference sequence). CDR3 region: CAWSERGPNTGELFF. For the CDR3, the DNA is TGTGCCTGGAGTGAAAGGGGCCCGAACACCGGGGAGCTGTTTTTT.

This clonotype was recorded a few times. The chain uses TRBV5-1 and TRBJ2-5; tentatively, D is TRBD2 (5 bases). The CDR3 has 14 residues. Trimming removed 0 bases from V and 3 bases from J, with 9 bases in between. Germline values: CDR1 SGHRS, CDR2 YFSETQ. The chain's CDR3 is CASSLERVEETQYF. Written as DNA, the CDR3 is TGCGCCAGCAGCTTGGAGAGGGTTGAAGAGACCCAGTACTTC.

This clonotype was picked up a small number of times. V usage is TRBV5-3 and J usage is TRBJ1-1; D remains unclear. TRBV5-3 is marked as an open reading frame, function uncertain. The CDR3 length is 15 residues. V lost 0 bases and J 5 bases, leaving 14 bases between the germline ends. In DNA form, the CDR3 reads TGTGCCAGAAGCTTGGGGGCAGGCCGTCGGACTGAAGCTTTCTTT. Translated, it gives CARSLGAGRRTEAFF.

The chain couples TRBV2 to TRBJ2-4; D not certain. This CDR3 contains 14 residues. Per the germline V gene, CDR1 is SNHLY and CDR2 is FYNNEI. Trimming removed 2 bases from V and 1 base from J, with 6 bases in between. The CDR3 here is CASSERQAKNIQYF. The DNA of the CDR3 is TGTGCCAGCAGTGAAAGGCAGGCCAAAAACATTCAGTACTTC.

This clonotype showed up just a few times. The V and J genes are TRBV20-1 and TRBJ2-3; 8 bases are a match to TRBD2. The CDR3 runs 15 residues. Germline CDR1 and CDR2: DFQATT and SNEGSKA (reference sequence). V lost 3 bases and J lost 2; bases outside the gene matches: 7. The CDR3 here is CSARVGGGPTDTQYF. In DNA, the CDR3 is TGCAGTGCTAGGGTAGGCGGGGGGCCCACAGATACGCAGTATTTT.

The V gene is TRBV20-1, the J gene TRBJ2-5; D gene ambiguous. The CDR3 has 13 residues. Trimming shortened V by 6 bases and J by 2 bases, and 13 bases separated the two germline ends. Germline-derived CDR1 and CDR2 are DFQATT and SNEGSKA (reference sequence). This CDR3 reads CSAPIRLQETQYF. CDR3 bases: TGCAGTGCCCCTATTAGGTTACAAGAGACCCAGTACTTC.

This clonotype was counted between two and nine times. The chain employs TRBV27 and TRBJ2-1, with 8 bases identical to TRBD2. V lost 7 bases and J lost 7; bases outside the gene matches: 9. This CDR3 contains 14 residues. Germline assignment: CDR1 MNHEY and CDR2 SMNVEV (reference sequence). The CDR3: CASNRGRGGNEQFF. The CDR3 region has the DNA TGTGCCAGCAATCGGGGTCGCGGGGGGAATGAGCAGTTCTTC.

The V gene is TRBV20-1, the J gene TRBJ2-1, with TRBD1 as a possible D gene (7 bases). Near its end, the DNA agrees better with TRBJ2-7, so the J call may be wrong. CDR3 length: 14 amino acids. The germline CDR1 and CDR2 sequences are DFQATT and SNEGSKA (reference sequence). The DNA of the CDR3 is TGCAGTGCTTCCGAGACAGGGAGGTCCTACGAGCAGTACTTC. The encoded protein is CSASETGRSYEQYF.

The chain employs TRBV6-6 and TRBJ1-2, with D hard to call. The CDR3 extends over 16 amino acids. V shed 2 bases and J shed 0 bases, with 13 bases lying between them. The V gene's germline CDR1 is MNHNY and CDR2 SVGAGI (reference sequence). CDR3 region: CASSYGRRQANYGYTF. CDR3 coding DNA: TGTGCCAGCAGTTACGGCAGACGCCAAGCTAACTATGGCTACACCTTC.

The chain employs TRBV27 and TRBJ2-5; D may be TRBD2 (5 bases). The tail of the sequence fits TRBJ2-7 better, so the J call may be wrong. Germline CDR1 and CDR2: MNHEY and SMNVEV (reference sequence). CDR3 length: 13 amino acids. The CDR3 DNA is TGTGCCAGCAGTCAGCGGAGAGGCGACGAGCAGTACTTC. Encoded protein: CASSQRRGDEQYF.

The table lists this clonotype with a few counts. The chain uses TRBV5-1 and TRBJ2-1; 8 nucleotides align to TRBD1. TRBJ2-5 explains the end of the DNA better; the J call may be wrong. The CDR3 has 15 residues. CDR1 SGHRS and CDR2 YFSETQ come from the germline V gene. CDR3 protein: CASSRGQARGETQYF. The DNA for the CDR3 is TGCGCCAGCAGCAGGGGACAGGCCCGTGGGGAGACCCAGTACTTC.

This rearrangement joins TRBV10-3 to TRBJ2-3; D assignment may be TRBD1 or TRBD2 (5 bases each). Germline V lookup: CDR1 ENHRY, CDR2 SYGVKD. This CDR3 is built from 17 residues. V dropped 0 bases and J dropped 0 bases, with 13 bases sitting between them. In nucleotides, the CDR3 is TGTGCCATCAGTGAGTCGACGGGACGGGCTAGCACAGATACGCAGTATTTT. Its translation is CAISESTGRASTDTQYF.

This clonotype was counted between two and nine times. The V call is TRBV12-5, the J call TRBJ1-4, with D possibly being TRBD1 (6 bases). V lost 3 bases to trimming and J lost 4 bases, with 9 bases between them. The CDR3 is made up of 14 amino acids. Germline values: CDR1 LGHNT, CDR2 FRNRAP. The DNA for the CDR3 is TGTGCTAGTGGTTTTACAGGGAGTAATGAAAAACTGTTTTTT. Its protein is CASGFTGSNEKLFF.

The genes are TRBV10-1 and TRBJ1-1; 8 bases map to TRBD1. The junction had 3 bases not matched to a gene; V was cut back by 5 bases and J by 4 bases. Germline assignment: CDR1 WNHNN and CDR2 SYGVQD (reference sequence). The CDR3 covers 13 residues. CDR3 sequence reads: CASSYGTGTEAFF. The CDR3 DNA sequence: TGCGCCAGCAGTTATGGGACAGGCACTGAAGCTTTCTTT.